One and the same sample provided the 30 T cell receptor beta chains below, sequenced in a study of CD8 T cells in Susac syndrome. Random hexamers primed reverse transcription of about 0.45 to 1 ug RNA. A single record per CDR3 protein comes from TCRdb applying MiXCR to the immunoSEQ multiplex PCR reads. Of 150,000 to 250,000 distinct CDR3 sequences listed, 90% to 95% were seen once; the top ten hold about 0.087%. The sequenced material came from CD4+ T cells from PBMCs. The receptors here all came from a human donor with multiple sclerosis.

The chain is built from TRBV29-1 and TRBJ2-3; the D is unclear. The V end was cut by 3 bases, the J end by 6 bases, with 10 bases between. Germline V lookup: CDR1 SQVTM, CDR2 ANQGSEA. The CDR3 runs 12 residues. The CDR3: CSVDPTHDTQYF. The DNA for the CDR3 is TGCAGCGTTGACCCGACTCATGATACGCAGTATTTT.

The J gene is TRBJ2-5, the V gene TRBV20-1, with 8 bases aligning to TRBD2. V was clipped by 5 bases and J by 1 base; unmatched bases: 6. The V gene's germline CDR1 is DFQATT and CDR2 SNEGSKA (reference sequence). This CDR3 comprises 14 residues. The CDR3 is CSALSGDRQETQYF. The CDR3 DNA sequence: TGCAGTGCTCTTAGCGGGGACCGCCAAGAGACCCAGTACTTC.

Comment on this clonotype: One end of the junction does not line up with germline, which may come from a read error. The CDR3 DNA is TGCGCCAGCAGTCAATCCCGCTTCTCCATACACTTC. Protein product: CASSQSRFSIHF. The V gene is TRBV23-1, the J gene TRBJ2-4, with D hard to call. TRBV23-1 is given ORF status, its function remaining uncertain. CDR3 length: 12 amino acids.

V is TRBV25-1 and J is TRBJ2-1; D possibly uses TRBD1 or TRBD2 (5 bases each). Trimming removed 1 base from V and 10 bases from J, with 14 bases in between. Germline assignment: CDR1 MGHDK and CDR2 SYGVNS. The CDR3 loop spans 14 amino acids. CDR3 protein: CASSEWGKTGEQFF. The CDR3 coding sequence is TGTGCCAGCAGTGAATGGGGCAAAACGGGAGAGCAGTTCTTC.

This chain joins TRBV5-1 and TRBJ1-2, with D perhaps TRBD1 (5 bases). This CDR3 region has 16 residues. Germline CDR1 and CDR2: SGHRS and YFSETQ. Trimming took off 3 bases at V and 4 bases at J, with 19 bases between the two ends. DNA of the CDR3: TGCGCCAGCAGCTCCTACACAGGCGCGGCATCCTATGGCTACACCTTC. Translation: CASSSYTGAASYGYTF.

The gene calls are TRBV6-2 or TRBV6-3 and TRBJ1-5; D gene uncertain. The CDR3 length is 15 residues. CDR1 MNHEY and CDR2 SVGEGT come from the germline V gene. The V end lost 6 bases, the J end lost 0 bases, and 12 bases lay between the germline ends. CDR3 protein: CASRLDGYSNQPQHF. The DNA of the CDR3 is TGTGCCAGCAGGCTGGACGGCTATAGCAATCAGCCCCAGCATTTT.

This clonotype occurred once. The V call is TRBV9, the J call TRBJ2-3; perhaps D is TRBD1 or TRBD2 (5 bases each). The V gene's germline CDR1 is SGDLS and CDR2 YYNGEE. The germline V and J ends were trimmed by 3 bases and 2 bases, with 22 bases remaining between them. This CDR3 contains 18 residues. This CDR3 reads CASSAERDGRIHTDTQYF. CDR3 in DNA: TGTGCCAGCAGCGCCGAGAGGGACGGACGGATCCACACAGATACGCAGTATTTT. Using reference TRBV9 and TRBJ2-3 for the parts outside the CDR3, the full variable domain is DSGVTQTPKHLITATGQRVTLRCSPRSGDLSVYWYQQSLDQGLQFLIQYYNGEERAKGNILERFSAQQFPDLHSELNLSSLELGDSALYFCASSAERDGRIHTDTQYFGPGTRLTVL.

The chain recombines TRBV27 with TRBJ2-7; 11 nucleotides align to TRBD2. This CDR3 comprises 15 residues. Germline V lookup: CDR1 MNHEY, CDR2 SMNVEV (reference sequence). The ends lost 6 bases at V and 7 bases at J; junction bases unmatched: 11. The CDR3 loop reads CASSQGGLAAREQYF. In DNA form, the CDR3 reads TGTGCCAGCAGCCAGGGGGGACTAGCGGCTCGGGAGCAGTACTTC.

DNA for the CDR3: TGTGCCTGGAGGGTAGCGGGGGGGCCTAAGAATGAGCAGTTCTTC. Amino acid sequence: CAWRVAGGPKNEQFF. V usage is TRBV30 and J usage is TRBJ2-1; TRBD2 matches at 11 bases. The CDR3 is 15 residues long. V shed 3 bases, J shed 7 bases, and the junction held 8 bases outside the gene matches. The germline gives CDR1 GTSNPN, CDR2 SVGIG (reference sequence). Supplemented by reference TRBV30 and TRBJ2-1, the full variable domain reads SQTIHQWPATLVQPVGSPLSLECTVEGTSNPNLYWYRQAAGRGLQLLFYSVGIGQISSEVPQNLSASRPQDRQFILSSKKLLLSDSGFYLCAWRVAGGPKNEQFFGPGTRLTVL.

The chain employs TRBV7-9 and TRBJ2-1; D not certain. CDR3 length equals 14 residues. Trimming took off 1 base at V and 8 bases at J, with 12 bases between the two ends. Per germline, CDR1 SEHNR and CDR2 FQNEAQ (reference sequence). Here the CDR3 DNA reads TGTGCCAGCAGCTTAGTGGGTAGCCCTTATGAGCAGTTCTTC. It codes for CASSLVGSPYEQFF.

The rearrangement links TRBV20-1 to TRBJ1-1, with D uncertain. Germline V gene lookup returns CDR1 DFQATT and CDR2 SNEGSKA (reference sequence). The CDR3 runs 14 residues. V was shortened by 2 bases and J by 2 bases, with 12 bases between the two germline ends. The CDR3 DNA sequence: TGCAGTGCTAGATTAAGTGCCTTCAACACTGAAGCTTTCTTT. It translates to CSARLSAFNTEAFF.

The J gene is TRBJ2-7, the V gene TRBV5-6; TRBD2 aligns across 8 bases. CDR3 length: 14 amino acids. The V gene end was trimmed by 3 bases and the J gene end by 8 bases; junction bases not matched to a gene: 10. Germline-derived CDR1 and CDR2 are SGHDT and YYEEEE. In DNA form, the CDR3 reads TGTGCCAGCAGCTCAGTAGCGGGAACGGATAAGCAGTACTTC. Protein sequence: CASSSVAGTDKQYF.

V gene TRBV9 combines with J gene TRBJ2-7; weak D call: TRBD2 (5 bases). This CDR3 comprises 14 residues. With 2 bases removed from V and 4 bases from J, the gap between germline ends came to 13 bases. CDR1 SGDLS and CDR2 YYNGEE come from the germline V gene. The CDR3 region has the DNA TGTGCCAGCAGCGTCGCGGGTGTGGGGTACGAGCAGTACTTC. It yields the protein CASSVAGVGYEQYF.

The chain employs TRBV29-1 and TRBJ2-1; TRBD1 agrees at 7 bases. Germline-derived CDR1 and CDR2 are SQVTM and ANQGSEA. V dropped 7 bases and J dropped 10; count of bases not matched to a gene: 7. The CDR3 loop spans 11 amino acids. The CDR3: CSALQGREQFF. CDR3 sequence (DNA): TGCAGCGCTCTACAGGGGCGGGAGCAGTTCTTC.

The rearrangement links TRBV27 to TRBJ1-2, with a weak D call TRBD1 (5 bases). Trimming took 2 bases from V and 7 from J, leaving 17 bases between them. The CDR3 sequence is 15 residues long. Germline V gene lookup returns CDR1 MNHEY and CDR2 SMNVEV (reference sequence). DNA for the CDR3: TGTGCCAGCAGTTTAGCGGGACGCGCTCGGAGTGGCTACACCTTC. Amino acid sequence: CASSLAGRARSGYTF.

The chain uses TRBV7-8 and TRBJ2-1, with TRBD2 matching 11 bases. The germline CDR1 and CDR2 sequences are SGHVS and FQNEAQ. This CDR3 has 16 residues. V was pared by 3 bases and J by 14 bases, with 15 bases of the junction left unmatched. This CDR3 reads CASSLPTSGTGVKEFF. The CDR3 DNA reads TGTGCCAGCAGCTTGCCGACTAGCGGGACGGGCGTGAAGGAGTTCTTC.

The rearrangement uses TRBV24-1 and TRBJ2-6, with D unresolved. Looked up from germline, CDR1 is KGHDR and CDR2 is SFDVKD. Trimming took 3 bases from V and 0 from J, leaving 2 bases between them. This CDR3 has 14 residues. The CDR3 nucleotides read TGTGCCACCAGTGATGCCTCTGGGGCCAACGTCCTGACTTTC. This gives the protein CATSDASGANVLTF.

The rearrangement links TRBV20-1 to TRBJ1-5; 7 nucleotides align to TRBD1. V lost 6 bases to trimming and J lost 3 bases; unmatched junction nucleotides: 8. The CDR3 extends over 14 amino acids. The germline gives CDR1 DFQATT, CDR2 SNEGSKA (reference sequence). CDR3 loop: CSASPQGDNQPQHF. The CDR3 DNA reads TGCAGTGCCAGCCCGCAGGGGGACAATCAGCCCCAGCATTTT.

The chain's CDR3 is CSARIVRSTDTQYF. The DNA for the CDR3 is TGCAGTGCTAGAATTGTGCGGAGCACAGATACGCAGTATTTT. V gene TRBV20-1 combines with J gene TRBJ2-3, with D hard to call. Trimming stripped 2 bases from V and 0 bases from J, with 9 bases between. Germline loops: CDR1 DFQATT, CDR2 SNEGSKA (reference sequence). The CDR3 totals 14 residues.

The genes are TRBV24-1 and TRBJ2-7, with 7 bases identical to TRBD2. CDR1 and CDR2 (germline): KGHDR, SFDVKD. Trimming at V came to 2 bases and at J to 0 bases, leaving 6 bases not matched to a gene. CDR3 length: 16 residues. CDR3 sequence: CATSDYKAGSSYEQYF. The DNA of the CDR3 is TGTGCCACCAGTGATTATAAAGCGGGGAGCTCCTACGAGCAGTACTTC.

The gene calls are TRBV5-1 and TRBJ1-1; 10 bases are shared with TRBD1. V gave up 3 bases and J gave up 6 bases; unmatched junction bases: 5. CDR1 and CDR2 (germline): SGHRS, YFSETQ. The CDR3 sequence is 14 residues long. CDR3 coding DNA: TGCGCCAGCAGCTGGGGTGGACAGGGGGCTGAAGCTTTCTTT. It specifies CASSWGGQGAEAFF.

This clonotype came up once. The V and J genes are TRBV20-1 and TRBJ2-2; D possibly corresponds to TRBD2 (6 bases). Germline CDR1 DFQATT, CDR2 SNEGSKA (reference sequence). This CDR3 has 14 amino acids. Trimming took 0 bases from V and 5 from J, leaving 10 bases between them. The CDR3 region is CSARDSGGTGELFF. In nucleotides, the CDR3 is TGCAGTGCTAGAGATAGTGGGGGGACCGGGGAGCTGTTTTTT.

This clonotype has only a few counts. J is TRBJ2-1 and V is TRBV9, with 8 bases fitting TRBD2. Germline V gene lookup returns CDR1 SGDLS and CDR2 YYNGEE. The V gene end was trimmed by 0 bases and the J gene end by 2 bases; junction bases not matched to a gene: 1. This CDR3 comprises 15 residues. The CDR3 DNA follows: TGTGCCAGCAGCGTAGGTAGCGGGGCCTACAATGAGCAGTTCTTC. Amino acid sequence: CASSVGSGAYNEQFF.

The J gene is TRBJ1-1, the V gene TRBV3-1; D not resolved. The CDR3 runs 13 residues. The germline gives CDR1 LGHDT, CDR2 YNNKEL (reference sequence). Trimming took 1 base from V and 8 from J, leaving 11 bases between them. The CDR3 loop reads CASSQAGVHEAFF. The CDR3 nucleotides read TGTGCCAGCAGCCAAGCTGGAGTCCACGAAGCTTTCTTT.

This chain uses TRBV20-1 with TRBJ1-4; D may be TRBD1 (5 bases). The germline V and J ends were trimmed by 6 bases and 11 bases, with 16 bases remaining between them. CDR3 length: 12 residues. Germline CDR1 is DFQATT and CDR2 is SNEGSKA (reference sequence). CDR3 sequence reads: CSARDPGGKLFF. The CDR3 nucleotides read TGCAGTGCCCGGGACCCTGGGGGGAAACTGTTTTTT.

This clonotype is a singleton in its sample. The chain has TRBV27 and TRBJ2-5, with D maybe TRBD2 (5 bases). V was cut by 5 bases and J by 1 base, with 17 bases left in between. The CDR3 sequence is 16 residues long. CDR1 MNHEY and CDR2 SMNVEV come from the germline V gene (reference sequence). CDR3 sequence: CASSPRVSVVQETQYF. CDR3 in DNA: TGTGCCAGCAGTCCCCGGGTTAGCGTAGTCCAAGAGACCCAGTACTTC.

This rearrangement joins TRBV5-4 to TRBJ1-4; D may be TRBD1 (5 bases). CDR3 length: 14 residues. The germline V and J ends were trimmed by 1 base and 6 bases, with 10 bases remaining between them. Germline loops: CDR1 SGHNT, CDR2 YYREEE (reference sequence). CDR3 nucleotides: TGTGCCAGCAGCTTGCACGGGGGGGATGAAAAACTGTTTTTT. It translates to CASSLHGGDEKLFF.

V usage is TRBV20-1 and J usage is TRBJ2-5; 9 bases agree with TRBD2. The V segment lost 5 bases and the J segment 5 bases; nucleotides outside the gene matches: 12. The CDR3 has 15 amino acids. Germline V gene lookup returns CDR1 DFQATT and CDR2 SNEGSKA (reference sequence). CDR3 DNA: TGCAGTGCTGAAGGTGGTAGCGGGAGTTCGGAGACCCAGTACTTC. Protein sequence: CSAEGGSGSSETQYF.

The V and J genes are TRBV6-5 and TRBJ2-7; D is perhaps TRBD2 (7 bases). Germline V lookup: CDR1 MNHEY, CDR2 SVGAGI. Trimming took off 8 bases at V and 4 bases at J, with 15 bases between the two ends. This CDR3 is 13 amino acids long. This CDR3 is CASCSGGAYEQYF. The CDR3 DNA reads as TGTGCCAGCTGTTCGGGGGGCGCATACGAGCAGTACTTC.

This chain's CDR3 is CASSLDRTGSRNEQFF. The CDR3 DNA is TGCGCCAGCAGCTTGGATCGGACAGGGAGTAGGAATGAGCAGTTCTTC. The rearrangement links TRBV5-1 to TRBJ2-1, with 8 bases that match TRBD1. The CDR3 spans 16 residues. J was trimmed by 7 bases and V by 0 bases; bases with no gene match: 9. Germline-derived CDR1 and CDR2 are SGHRS and YFSETQ.